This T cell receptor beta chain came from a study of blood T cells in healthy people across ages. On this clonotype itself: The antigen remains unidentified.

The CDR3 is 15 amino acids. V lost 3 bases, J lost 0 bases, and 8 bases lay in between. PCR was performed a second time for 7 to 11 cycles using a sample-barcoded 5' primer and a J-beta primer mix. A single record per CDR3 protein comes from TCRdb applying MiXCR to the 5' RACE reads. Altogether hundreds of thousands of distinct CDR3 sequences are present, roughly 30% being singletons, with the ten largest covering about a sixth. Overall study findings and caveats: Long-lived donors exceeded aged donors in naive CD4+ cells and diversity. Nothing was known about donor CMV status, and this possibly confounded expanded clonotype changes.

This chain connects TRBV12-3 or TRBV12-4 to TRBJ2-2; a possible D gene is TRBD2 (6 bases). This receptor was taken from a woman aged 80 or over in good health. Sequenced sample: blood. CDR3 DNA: TGTGCCAGCAGTTTCGCGGGAACGAACACCGGGGAGCTGTTTTTT. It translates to CASSFAGTNTGELFF.